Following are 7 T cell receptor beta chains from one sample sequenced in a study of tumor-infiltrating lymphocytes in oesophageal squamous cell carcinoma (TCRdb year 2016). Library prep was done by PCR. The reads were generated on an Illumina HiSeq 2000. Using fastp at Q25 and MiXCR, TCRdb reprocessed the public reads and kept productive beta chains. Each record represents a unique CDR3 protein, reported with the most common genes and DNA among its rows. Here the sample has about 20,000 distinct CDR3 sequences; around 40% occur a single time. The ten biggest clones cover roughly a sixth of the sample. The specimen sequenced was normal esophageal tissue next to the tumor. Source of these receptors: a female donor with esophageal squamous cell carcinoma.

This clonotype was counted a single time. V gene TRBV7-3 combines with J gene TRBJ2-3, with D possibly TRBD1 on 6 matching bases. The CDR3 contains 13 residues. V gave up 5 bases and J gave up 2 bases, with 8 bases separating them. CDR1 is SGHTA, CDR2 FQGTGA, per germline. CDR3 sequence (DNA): TGTGCCAGCAGCACAGGGCCCACAGATACGCAGTATTTT. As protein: CASSTGPTDTQYF.

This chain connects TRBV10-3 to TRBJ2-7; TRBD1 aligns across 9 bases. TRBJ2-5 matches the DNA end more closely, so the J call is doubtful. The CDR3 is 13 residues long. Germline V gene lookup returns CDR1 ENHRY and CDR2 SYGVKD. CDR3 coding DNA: TGTGCCATCGGGGGACAGGGAAAAGAGACCCAGTACTTC. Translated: CAIGGQGKETQYF.

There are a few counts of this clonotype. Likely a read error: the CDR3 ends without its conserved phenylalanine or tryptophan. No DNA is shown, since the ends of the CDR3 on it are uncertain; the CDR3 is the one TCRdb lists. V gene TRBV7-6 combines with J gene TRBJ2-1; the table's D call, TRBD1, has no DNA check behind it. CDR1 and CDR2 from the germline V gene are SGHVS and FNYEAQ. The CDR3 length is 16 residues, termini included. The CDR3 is CASRARDRGSGYTFGS.

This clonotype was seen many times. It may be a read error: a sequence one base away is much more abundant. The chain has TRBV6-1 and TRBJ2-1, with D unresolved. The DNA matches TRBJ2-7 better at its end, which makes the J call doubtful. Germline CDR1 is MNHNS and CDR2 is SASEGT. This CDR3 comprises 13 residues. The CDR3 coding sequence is TGTGCCAGCAGTGAACGCCCCGTGCATGAGCAGTACTTC. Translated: CASSERPVHEQYF.

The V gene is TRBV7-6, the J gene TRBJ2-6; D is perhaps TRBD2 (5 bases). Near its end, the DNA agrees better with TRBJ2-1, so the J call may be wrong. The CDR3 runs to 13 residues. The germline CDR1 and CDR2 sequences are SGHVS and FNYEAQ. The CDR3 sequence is CASSLARADEQFF. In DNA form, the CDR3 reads TGTGCCAGCAGCTTAGCGAGGGCCGATGAGCAGTTCTTC.

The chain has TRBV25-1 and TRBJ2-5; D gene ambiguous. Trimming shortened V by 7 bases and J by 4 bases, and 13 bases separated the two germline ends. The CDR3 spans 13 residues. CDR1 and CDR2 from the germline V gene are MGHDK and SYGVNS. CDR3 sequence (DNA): TGTGCCAGCAATATGGGGTCGGCAGAGACCCAGTACTTC. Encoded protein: CASNMGSAETQYF.

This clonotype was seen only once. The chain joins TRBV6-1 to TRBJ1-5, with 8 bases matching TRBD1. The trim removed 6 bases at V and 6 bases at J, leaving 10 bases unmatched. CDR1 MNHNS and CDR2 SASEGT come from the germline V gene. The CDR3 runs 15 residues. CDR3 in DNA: TGTGCCAGCAGCCAAAAAACAGGGGGAACTCAGCCCCAGCATTTT. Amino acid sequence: CASSQKTGGTQPQHF.